The present T cell receptor beta chain was sequenced within a study of T-cell reconstitution after alpha-beta-depleted transplantation in children. In germline, CDR1 is WNHNN, CDR2 SYGVQD (reference sequence). The CDR3 runs to 14 residues. With 4 bases clipped from V and 5 bases from J, the junction kept 7 bases outside the gene matches. Study-wide points: TCRbeta diversity was high at day 60 in some patients (a result of surviving recipient T cells and thymic progenitors). At one year after transplant, newly produced T cells mostly accounted for T-cell counts and diversity.

This clonotype occurred many times. As yet, its antigen is unknown. Preparing the TCRbeta library involved the use of unique molecular identifiers. Each CDR3 protein gets one entry after TCRdb re-called the PCR reads with MiXCR. Of roughly 300,000 distinct CDR3 sequences in the sample, approximately 10% were seen once. The sample was peripheral blood, taken 180 days after TCRalphabeta/CD19-depleted stem cell transplant. The sequence came from a male patient aged 2 to 10 who had a stem cell transplant for chronic granulomatous disease, so the T cells may come from the graft donor. The J gene is TRBJ2-7, the V gene TRBV10-1; 8 nucleotides agree with TRBD1. CDR3 DNA sequence: TGCGCCAGCAGTGGACCGGGACAGGTTGACGAGCAGTACTTC. Encoded protein: CASSGPGQVDEQYF.